The 29 T cell receptor beta chains listed next were all sequenced from one sample in a study of blood T cell repertoires in COVID-19. Using immunoSEQ multiplex PCR, the repertoire was profiled, and TCRdb retains in-frame clones only, with some absent. The sample carries under 250,000 clones, roughly 88% recorded once. The sequencing input was PBMCs or T cells enriched from blood (not recorded which). The receptors originated from a woman in her 30s who had been exposed to COVID-19.

The J gene is TRBJ2-1, the V gene TRBV27; 9 bases are shared with TRBD2. Germline V lookup: CDR1 MNHEY, CDR2 SMNVEV (reference sequence). There are 16 residues in the CDR3. V lost 6 bases and J lost 8; bases outside the gene matches: 14. CDR3 in amino acids: CASSYLFSGSLDEQFF. Here the CDR3 DNA reads TGTGCCAGCAGCTACCTCTTTAGCGGGAGTCTTGATGAGCAGTTCTTC.

J is TRBJ2-7 and V is TRBV7-9, with 12 nucleotides matching TRBD2. The germline V gene has CDR1 SEHNR and CDR2 FQNEAQ (reference sequence). The CDR3 loop spans 15 amino acids. The V and J ends lost 4 bases and 4 bases, in that order; junction bases with no gene match: 5. The CDR3 sequence: CASSSRTSGEYEQYF. The CDR3 region has the DNA TGTGCCAGCAGCTCTCGGACTAGCGGGGAATACGAGCAGTACTTC.

The CDR3 DNA follows: TGTGCCAGCTCACCAAAAGATTCTCCCCGCGCCCACTATGGCTACACCTTC. It codes for CASSPKDSPRAHYGYTF. V gene TRBV18 combines with J gene TRBJ1-2; D is unclear. The V end was cut by 2 bases, the J end by 3 bases, with 19 bases between. Germline assignment: CDR1 KGHSH and CDR2 LQKENI. This CDR3 has 17 residues.

The chain couples TRBV7-9 to TRBJ2-7, with TRBD2 as a possible D gene (6 bases). The CDR3 consists of 15 residues. Germline V gene lookup returns CDR1 SEHNR and CDR2 FQNEAQ (reference sequence). The V end was cut by 5 bases, the J end by 0 bases, with 14 bases between. CDR3 sequence reads: CASSLSWTNSYEQYF. The CDR3 DNA sequence: TGTGCCAGCAGCCTATCTTGGACTAACTCCTACGAGCAGTACTTC.

The V and J genes are TRBV6-5 and TRBJ1-3; no definite D call. Trimming cost V 10 bases and J 1 base, with 5 bases left between them. This CDR3 contains 11 residues. Germline V lookup: CDR1 MNHEY, CDR2 SVGAGI. The CDR3 reads CATRSGNTIYF. Here the CDR3 DNA reads TGTGCCACCCGGTCTGGAAACACCATATATTTT.

The chain links TRBV11-1 to TRBJ2-3, with 7 bases identical to TRBD1. The CDR3 contains 15 residues. Per germline, CDR1 SGHAT and CDR2 FQDESV (reference sequence). The trim removed 7 bases at V and 2 bases at J, leaving 9 bases unmatched. CDR3 nucleotides: TGTGCCAGCATTGATGACAGGGTTACCACAGATACGCAGTATTTT. Its protein product is CASIDDRVTTDTQYF.

The chain links TRBV18 to TRBJ1-4; TRBD1 might be the D (6 bases). The CDR3 loop spans 15 amino acids. Germline lookup yields CDR1 KGHSH and CDR2 LQKENI. Trimming removed 0 bases at V and 7 bases at J, with 12 bases between. CDR3 sequence (DNA): TGTGCCAGCTCACCACCGGGCGGGGGCGGTGAAAAACTGTTTTTT. This encodes CASSPPGGGGEKLFF.

This chain connects TRBV4-1 to TRBJ2-1; TRBD2 matches at 15 bases. Trimming at V came to 6 bases and at J to 7 bases, leaving 7 bases not matched to a gene. The CDR3 loop spans 16 amino acids. Germline CDR1 and CDR2: MGHRA and YSYEKL. The CDR3 loop is CASRYGTSGRRNEQFF. In nucleotides, the CDR3 is TGCGCCAGCAGGTATGGGACTAGCGGGAGGAGGAATGAGCAGTTCTTC.

The genes are TRBV7-5 and TRBJ2-1; TRBD2, as called in the table, went unchecked against the DNA. TRBV7-5 is designated a pseudogene. The CDR3 is made up of 21 amino acids. The CDR3 region has the DNA TGTGCCAGATATTTAAGGAAAGTAATCTTCCCCCGACTAGACCCCTACAATGAGCAGTTCTTC. Protein: CARYLRKVIFPRLDPYNEQFF.

The chain recombines TRBV28 with TRBJ1-1; no definite D call. This CDR3 has 12 amino acids. V gave up 5 bases and J gave up 13 bases, with 17 bases separating them. Germline assignment: CDR1 MDHEN and CDR2 SYDVKM. The CDR3 nucleotides are TGTGCCAGCAGTCAGCCGGGAAAACGGGTTTTCTTT. Amino acid sequence: CASSQPGKRVFF.

This chain uses TRBV10-3 with TRBJ1-6; no clear D gene. V was cut by 6 bases and J by 9 bases, with 12 bases left in between. This CDR3 comprises 13 residues. Per germline, CDR1 ENHRY and CDR2 SYGVKD. CDR3 protein: CAISADRGSPLHF. DNA for the CDR3: TGTGCCATCAGCGCGGATAGAGGTTCACCCCTCCACTTT.

The gene calls are TRBV11-2 and TRBJ1-1; no clear D gene. Trimming took 3 bases from V and 4 from J, leaving 15 bases between them. Germline V gene lookup returns CDR1 SGHAT and CDR2 FQNNGV. The CDR3 runs 15 residues. The CDR3 loop is CASSFRGIRGTEAFF. For the CDR3, the DNA is TGTGCCAGCAGCTTTAGAGGTATAAGAGGCACTGAAGCTTTCTTT.

The V and J genes are TRBV15 and TRBJ2-7; D unclear. The CDR3 is made up of 14 amino acids. Germline CDR1 and CDR2: LNHNV and YYDKDF (reference sequence). V lost 0 bases to trimming and J lost 3 bases, with 9 bases between them. Here the CDR3 DNA reads TGTGCCACCAGCAGAGATCGGGTCAACTACGAGCAGTACTTC. Its protein is CATSRDRVNYEQYF.

The V call is TRBV6-1, the J call TRBJ1-1, with D hard to call. V lost 2 bases and J lost 4, with 14 bases in between. The CDR3 is made up of 15 amino acids. Germline-derived CDR1 and CDR2 are MNHNS and SASEGT. CDR3 in DNA: TGTGCCAGCAGTGAACTCAGGACCCGGGGCACTGAAGCTTTCTTT. It codes for CASSELRTRGTEAFF.

V is TRBV2 and J is TRBJ2-7; D remains unclear. V lost 5 bases and J 4 bases, leaving 6 bases between the germline ends. This CDR3 has 11 amino acids. Germline V gene data show CDR1 as SNHLY and CDR2 as FYNNEI. For the CDR3, the DNA is TGTGCCAGCAGTAGCCGGTACGAGCAGTACTTC. Protein sequence: CASSSRYEQYF.

The V and J genes are TRBV19 and TRBJ2-3; TRBD2 might be the D (6 bases). Per the germline V gene, CDR1 is LNHDA and CDR2 is SQIVND (reference sequence). Trimming cost V 6 bases and J 2 bases, with 18 bases left between them. The CDR3 runs 16 residues. CDR3 DNA: TGTGCCAGTAGCGGGGCGCCGGGACTCGACACAGATACGCAGTATTTT. It specifies CASSGAPGLDTDTQYF.

This chain uses TRBV7-9 with TRBJ2-1; a weak D match, TRBD1 (5 bases). V lost 0 bases to trimming and J lost 8 bases, with 14 bases between them. CDR1 and CDR2 (germline): SEHNR, FQNEAQ (reference sequence). The CDR3 contains 15 residues. The CDR3 DNA reads as TGTGCCAGCAGCTTAGCGGAAGGGGAAAGTCATGAGCAGTTCTTC. Translated, it gives CASSLAEGESHEQFF.

The genes are TRBV16 and TRBJ1-1; D gene ambiguous. Trimming stripped 4 bases from V and 3 bases from J, with 12 bases between. Per the germline V gene, CDR1 is KGHSY and CDR2 is FQNENV. CDR3 length: 14 residues. DNA for the CDR3: TGTGCCAGCAGCCGGAGCGGACGGGACACTGAAGCTTTCTTT. It yields the protein CASSRSGRDTEAFF. Full variable domain (missing parts from reference TRBV16 and TRBJ1-1): GEEVAQTPKHLVRGEGQKAKLYCAPIKGHSYVFWYQQVLKNEFKFLISFQNENVFDETGMPKERFSAKCLPNSPCSLEIQATKLEDSAVYFCASSRSGRDTEAFFGQGTRLTVV.

This clone was counted a single time. The chain is built from TRBV29-1 and TRBJ1-5, with 7 bases identical to TRBD1. This CDR3 is 13 amino acids long. Germline V CDR1 and CDR2: SQVTM, ANQGSEA. The junction had 6 bases not matched to a gene; V was cut back by 8 bases and J by 2 bases. CDR3 sequence: CSFTGEGNQPQHF. CDR3 in DNA: TGCAGCTTCACAGGGGAGGGCAATCAGCCCCAGCATTTT. Supplemented by reference TRBV29-1 and TRBJ1-5, the full variable domain reads SAVISQKPSRDICQRGTSLTIQCQVDSQVTMMFWYRQQPGQSLTLIATANQGSEATYESGFVIDKFPISRPNLTFSTLTVSNMSPEDSSIYLCSFTGEGNQPQHFGDGTRLSIL.

This chain uses TRBV27 with TRBJ2-7; 8 nucleotides align to TRBD2. The CDR3 has 15 amino acids. The junction had 7 bases not matched to a gene; V was cut back by 5 bases and J by 1 base. Looked up from germline, CDR1 is MNHEY and CDR2 is SMNVEV (reference sequence). The CDR3 nucleotides read TGTGCCAGCAGTCGGGGGGTAGCGGGGTCCTACGAGCAGTACTTC. This translates into CASSRGVAGSYEQYF.

This clone was seen more than once but under ten times. The chain employs TRBV30 and TRBJ2-2; TRBD2 aligns across 9 bases. The CDR3 contains 15 residues. In germline, CDR1 is GTSNPN, CDR2 SVGIG (reference sequence). J was trimmed by 4 bases and V by 1 base; bases with no gene match: 4. The CDR3 loop reads CAWSGGGRGTGELFF. CDR3 DNA sequence: TGTGCCTGGAGTGGGGGCGGGAGGGGCACCGGGGAGCTGTTTTTT.

This chain links TRBV2 with TRBJ2-2; TRBD2 matches 10 bases. The germline gives CDR1 SNHLY, CDR2 FYNNEI. V was clipped by 4 bases and J by 6 bases; unmatched bases: 2. The CDR3 has 14 residues. The CDR3 loop reads CASSGLAGAGELFF. The CDR3 DNA reads TGTGCCAGCAGTGGACTAGCGGGTGCCGGGGAGCTGTTTTTT.

This clone came up a few times. The chain carries TRBV30 and TRBJ1-2; D call uncertain. V was cut by 3 bases and J by 4 bases, with 12 bases left in between. Per the germline V gene, CDR1 is GTSNPN and CDR2 is SVGIG (reference sequence). There are 13 residues in the CDR3. The CDR3 protein is CAWSSRRIYGYTF. CDR3 bases: TGTGCCTGGAGCTCTCGCAGAATCTATGGCTACACCTTC.

The V gene is TRBV5-6, the J gene TRBJ2-1; D might be TRBD2 (6 bases). The V gene lost 4 bases and the J gene lost 6 bases, with 17 bases spanning the gap. Germline V gene data show CDR1 as SGHDT and CDR2 as YYEEEE. This CDR3 region has 15 residues. The CDR3 DNA sequence: TGTGCCAGCAGCCTATTCCGGGACTCCGTCAATGAGCAGTTCTTC. Amino acid sequence: CASSLFRDSVNEQFF.

This sequence joins TRBV7-8 and TRBJ2-5; 7 nucleotides agree with TRBD1. CDR1 is SGHVS, CDR2 FQNEAQ, per germline. V lost 5 bases and J lost 1; bases outside the gene matches: 4. The CDR3 consists of 14 residues. The CDR3 spells CASSKGTVQETQYF. CDR3 in DNA: TGTGCCAGCAGCAAAGGGACAGTCCAAGAGACCCAGTACTTC. Looking up the rest from reference TRBV7-8 and TRBJ2-5 gives the full variable domain: GAGVSQSPRYKVAKRGQDVALRCDPISGHVSLFWYQQALGQGPEFLTYFQNEAQLDKSGLPSDRFFAERPEGSVSTLKIQRTQQEDSAVYLCASSKGTVQETQYFGPGTRLLVL.

This clone has more than one count but fewer than ten. The chain carries TRBV5-1 and TRBJ1-2, with 7 bases identical to TRBD1. CDR1 and CDR2 from the germline V gene are SGHRS and YFSETQ. The CDR3 runs to 13 residues. The V gene end was trimmed by 3 bases and the J gene end by 3 bases; junction bases not matched to a gene: 2. The DNA for the CDR3 is TGCGCCAGCAGCTCGACAGGGTACTATGGCTACACCTTC. Protein sequence: CASSSTGYYGYTF.

This sequence joins TRBV7-2 and TRBJ2-3; D not certain. Germline CDR1 reads SGHTA; CDR2 reads FQGNSA. The CDR3 has 14 residues. The V and J ends lost 1 base and 1 base respectively, with 6 bases between them. CDR3 region: CASSLVVGTDTQYF. The CDR3, as DNA: TGTGCCAGCAGCTTAGTAGTAGGCACAGATACGCAGTATTTT.

The rearrangement joins TRBV5-1 to TRBJ2-3, with TRBD2 identical over 9 bases. CDR1 is SGHRS and CDR2 is YFSETQ in the germline V gene. The CDR3 has 16 amino acids. The V gene end was trimmed by 0 bases and the J gene end by 3 bases; junction bases not matched to a gene: 5. CDR3 sequence reads: CASSLVGSGRTDTQYF. The CDR3, as DNA: TGCGCCAGCAGCTTGGTAGGTAGCGGGAGAACAGATACGCAGTATTTT.

The rearrangement links TRBV19 to TRBJ2-7, with 11 bases aligning to TRBD2. The CDR3 covers 17 residues. Germline CDR1 reads LNHDA; CDR2 reads SQIVND (reference sequence). J was trimmed by 4 bases and V by 8 bases; bases with no gene match: 16. The CDR3 loop reads CASGRGGLAGGWYEQYF. CDR3 nucleotide sequence: TGTGCCAGTGGAAGGGGCGGGCTAGCGGGAGGCTGGTACGAGCAGTACTTC.